The rows below give T cell receptor beta chains drawn from one sample of a study of shared clonotypes between healthy human individuals. Sequencing used immunoSEQ multiplex PCR; TCRdb keeps in-frame clones, though not all of them. The table lists over a million clones, approximately 78% of them singletons. The sequencing sample was made of memory CD4+ T cells from PBMCs. These receptors all stem from a man aged 18 to 30 in good health. Some clones in this sample may be carry-over from other donors' samples. Each CDR3 is given with its conserved first and last residue. D genes are given only for firm matches. Clone size, where shown, is once, few, many, or a class for clones that have expanded.

CDR3 protein: CASSSNPGLAGHDSNNEQFF
CDR3 DNA: TGCGCCAGCAGCTCAAACCCGGGACTAGCGGGACACGACTCGAACAATGAGCAGTTCTTC
J gene: TRBJ2-1
V gene: TRBV5-1
clone size: -
D gene: TRBD2

CDR3 protein: CASSVNPTQDEQFF
CDR3 DNA: TGTGCCAGCAGCGTAAACCCCACACAGGATGAGCAGTTCTTC
J gene: TRBJ2-1
V gene: TRBV9
clone size: few
D gene: -

CDR3 protein: CASSPKTGGSSGANVLTF
CDR3 DNA: TGTGCCAGCTCGCCAAAGACAGGGGGCAGCTCTGGGGCCAACGTCCTGACTTTC
J gene: TRBJ2-6
V gene: TRBV18
clone size: -
D gene: TRBD1

CDR3 protein: CASSRLRGTGELFF
CDR3 DNA: TGTGCCAGCAGCCGTCTTCGGGGAACCGGGGAGCTGTTTTTT
J gene: TRBJ2-2
V gene: TRBV11-2
clone size: few
D gene: -

CDR3 protein: CASSGPGLADTGELFF
CDR3 DNA: TGTGCCAGCAGTGGCCCAGGACTAGCGGACACCGGGGAGCTGTTTTTT
J gene: TRBJ2-2
V gene: TRBV25-1
clone size: -
D gene: TRBD2

CDR3 protein: CASSLLILPETSTDTQYF
CDR3 DNA: TGTGCCAGCAGCTTACTTATTTTGCCCGAGACTAGCACAGATACGCAGTATTTT
J gene: TRBJ2-3
V gene: TRBV7-3
clone size: -
D gene: -

CDR3 protein: CASSSGLAGVRGQETQYF
CDR3 DNA: TGTGCCAGCAGCTCTGGACTAGCGGGAGTTAGGGGCCAAGAGACCCAGTACTTC
J gene: TRBJ2-5
V gene: TRBV2
clone size: -
D gene: TRBD2

CDR3 protein: CASSFPWGDTGELFF
CDR3 DNA: TGCGCCAGCAGCTTCCCCTGGGGAGACACCGGGGAGCTGTTTTTT
J gene: TRBJ2-2
V gene: TRBV5-1
clone size: -
D gene: -

CDR3 protein: CASSVDGGTGELFF
CDR3 DNA: TGTGCCAGCAGCGTAGATGGGGGCACCGGGGAGCTGTTTTTT
J gene: TRBJ2-2
V gene: TRBV9
clone size: -
D gene: -

CDR3 protein: CASSSSGLGTGELFF
CDR3 DNA: TGTGCCAGCAGTTCCTCAGGGTTGGGCACCGGGGAGCTGTTTTTT
J gene: TRBJ2-2
V gene: TRBV27
clone size: -
D gene: -

CDR3 protein: CASSPNTDTQYF
CDR3 DNA: TGTGCCAGCAGCCCTAACACAGATACGCAGTATTTT
J gene: TRBJ2-3
V gene: TRBV27
clone size: -
D gene: -

CDR3 protein: CASRDMGTGASGELFF
CDR3 DNA: TGTGCCAGCAGAGATATGGGGACAGGGGCTTCTGGGGAGCTGTTTTTT
J gene: TRBJ2-2
V gene: TRBV2
clone size: -
D gene: TRBD1

CDR3 protein: CASTQNSGTGEQFF
CDR3 DNA: TGCGCCAGCACACAAAACTCCGGGACGGGTGAGCAGTTCTTC
J gene: TRBJ2-1
V gene: TRBV5-1
clone size: -
D gene: -

CDR3 protein: CASSLFRVRNQPQHF
CDR3 DNA: TGTGCCAGCAGTTTATTCAGGGTCCGCAATCAGCCCCAGCATTTT
J gene: TRBJ1-5
V gene: TRBV28
clone size: -
D gene: -

CDR3 protein: CASSVGHGRHEQYF
CDR3 DNA: TGTGCCAGCAGCGTCGGCCATGGACGTCACGAGCAGTACTTC
J gene: TRBJ2-7
V gene: TRBV9
clone size: -
D gene: -

CDR3 protein: CASSSAGGTEAFF
CDR3 DNA: TGTGCCAGCAGTTCCGCAGGGGGCACTGAAGCTTTCTTT
J gene: TRBJ1-1
V gene: TRBV28
clone size: -
D gene: TRBD1

CDR3 protein: CASSLASSTDTQYF
CDR3 DNA: TGTGCCAGCAGCTTGGCCTCGAGCACAGATACGCAGTATTTT
J gene: TRBJ2-3
V gene: TRBV5-6
clone size: -
D gene: -

CDR3 protein: CASSPLRGGILYF
CDR3 DNA: TGTGCCAGCAGCCCCCTGCGGGGTGGAATATTGTATTTT
J gene: TRBJ2-3
V gene: TRBV11-3
clone size: -
D gene: -

CDR3 protein: CASSQAWSNTEAFF
CDR3 DNA: TGTGCCAGCAGCCAAGCTTGGAGTAACACTGAAGCTTTCTTT
J gene: TRBJ1-1
V gene: TRBV14
clone size: -
D gene: -

CDR3 protein: CASSLPRETDTQYF
CDR3 DNA: TGTGCCAGCAGTCTTCCCCGGGAAACAGATACGCAGTATTTT
J gene: TRBJ2-3
V gene: TRBV6-6
clone size: -
D gene: -

CDR3 protein: CAISEPGGEQFF
CDR3 DNA: TGTGCCATCAGTGAGCCCGGAGGGGAGCAGTTCTTC
J gene: TRBJ2-1
V gene: TRBV10-3
clone size: -
D gene: -

CDR3 protein: CSVGPRAGDYGYTF
CDR3 DNA: TGCAGCGTTGGCCCCCGGGCGGGGGATTATGGCTACACCTTC
J gene: TRBJ1-2
V gene: TRBV29-1
clone size: -
D gene: -

CDR3 protein: CASSYRQGAVNIQYF
CDR3 DNA: TGTGCCAGCAGTTACCGACAGGGGGCGGTCAACATTCAGTACTTC
J gene: TRBJ2-4
V gene: TRBV6-6
clone size: -
D gene: TRBD1

CDR3 protein: CASSYDGTTSYEQYF
CDR3 DNA: TGCGCCAGCAGTTACGACGGGACAACTTCCTACGAGCAGTACTTC
J gene: TRBJ2-7
V gene: TRBV5-1
clone size: -
D gene: -

CDR3 protein: CASSLFAPDSRHGYTF
CDR3 DNA: TGTGCCAGCAGTTTATTTGCCCCGGACAGCCGACATGGCTACACCTTC
J gene: TRBJ1-2
V gene: TRBV28
clone size: few
D gene: -

CDR3 protein: CASSLARGYNQPQHF
CDR3 DNA: TGTGCCAGCAGCTTAGCGCGCGGATATAATCAGCCCCAGCATTTT
J gene: TRBJ1-5
V gene: TRBV7-8
clone size: -
D gene: -